This entry describes one T cell receptor beta chain. This clone was counted only a few times. This receptor's antigen is unknown. No per-base quality is available; no much larger clone lies one base away. The immunoSEQ Assay, a bias-controlled multiplex PCR, was used to amplify TCRbeta CDR3 regions from genomic DNA. The paper's data handling went like this. The number of nucleated cells in each sample was estimated by amplification of reference gene primers within the assay. To quantify the absolute abundance of each unique TCRbeta CDR3 rearrangement, sequence reads were collapsed and filtered. For each sample, productive Simpson clonality was calculated as the square root of Simpson's diversity index across productive rearrangements. Imported from immuneACCESS, the table was reduced by TCRdb to in-frame sequences with V and J called. These copies leave out some clones; in studies compared against another copy, an unresolved V gene accounts for under half, and the cause of the remainder is not known. The D gene and trimming were derived from the DNA, and the V and J assignments and clone size from that table. The sample table records 150,000 to 200,000 clones; over 75% of these occur just once. The biggest ten clones account for 8% to 13% of the sample.

The data were obtained in a study of blood T cell repertoires in COVID-19 (TCRdb year 2020). For the wider study: The collaborator samples originated in the United States, Italy and Spain and spanned the acute and convalescent phases of COVID-19. A freely available public database, intended as a resource for researchers studying the immune response to SARS-CoV-2, is where the repertoires were released. The material from the prospective study consisted of cDNA or gDNA derived from T cells, B-cell-depleted T cells, or PBMCs. Where available, HLA class I and class II types were obtained from metadata supplied by the sample provider rather than from assay-based typing. The dataset comprised deeply sampled blood TCRbeta repertoires from subjects exposed to, actively infected with, or recovered from COVID-19. The samples were drawn from the first 160 participants of the ongoing ImmuneRACE study and from 1,254 subjects provided by 6 global collaborators. A de-identified subject ID, COVID-19 status, age in years and sex were almost always included in the sample metadata.

The investigation overall reported the following: How much clinical and demographic metadata was included differed by source and by participant, and the metadata was provided uncurated.

Participants in the prospective study were aged about 18 to 95 years, lived in about two dozen United States geographic areas, and enrolled through a virtual design. In the prospective study, participants were assigned to cohorts based on the clinical history participants reported in a screening survey and a study questionnaire. Recovered participants in ImmuneRACE Cohort 3 were defined by two consecutive negative NP/OP PCR tests, clearance by a healthcare professional, or resolution of symptoms. In the prospective study, whole blood, serum and a nasopharyngeal or oropharyngeal swab were collected from each participant by mobile phlebotomists. Over a 2-month period, participants in the prospective study had the option of providing additional blood draws and questionnaires. Prospective study blood samples were shipped either frozen or at room temperature before DNA extraction. For CDR1 and CDR2, the germline V gene (reference sequence) lists SGHKS and YYEKEE. The CDR3 has 15 amino acids, counting the end cysteine and phenylalanine. Kept here is only the CDR3 DNA, which spans 45 bases and is read in frame from base 1. The germline V and J ends show losses of 3 bases and 5 bases respectively, and no gene match explains 11 bases of the junction.

The sequenced sample consisted of PBMCs or T cells enriched from blood (not recorded which). The chain was built from TRBV5-5 and TRBJ2-7; a stretch of 7 junction bases matches TRBD1. The clonotype originates from a man between 45 and 60 years old who had recovered from COVID-19. The CDR3 here reads CASSSAKDRFHEQYF. The DNA reads as follows: TGTGCCAGCAGCTCCGCGAAGGACAGGTTCCACGAGCAGTACTTC.